A single sample gave rise to the 6 T cell receptor beta chains below, sequenced in a study of a mutant IDH1 vaccine in newly diagnosed glioma. These TCRs' antigens remain unknown. Data came from immunoSEQ multiplex PCR; TCRdb stores just in-frame clones and leaves some out. The sample has tens of thousands of clones; 84% are singletons. This sample's time point: week 23, last vaccination. In the vaccine, a single dose held 300 ug of the mutant IDH1 20-mer peptide, along with topical imiquimod. This material consisted of PBMCs, taken from a glioma patient whose treatment included an IDH1 peptide vaccine. Receptor source: a man between 18 and 35 years old with glioma.

This clone is a singleton in its sample. The CDR3 sequence is CASSQAAGASNQPQHF. CDR3 coding DNA: TGCGCCAGCAGCCAAGCAGCGGGGGCGAGCAATCAGCCCCAGCATTTT. The chain combines TRBV4-1 with TRBJ1-5; the D gene is possibly TRBD1 (6 bases). The CDR3 runs to 16 residues. The germline CDR1 and CDR2 sequences are MGHRA and YSYEKL. Trimming took off 1 base at V and 1 base at J, with 11 bases between the two ends.

The rearrangement uses TRBV4-1 and TRBJ1-1, with D perhaps TRBD1 (6 bases). With 5 bases removed from V and 5 bases from J, the gap between germline ends came to 21 bases. Per the germline V gene, CDR1 is MGHRA and CDR2 is YSYEKL. The CDR3 runs 16 residues. Written as DNA, the CDR3 is TGCGCCAGCAGCGTTTCTCCCCCAGGGGAGGGGACTGAAGCTTTCTTT. Protein: CASSVSPPGEGTEAFF.

This chain connects TRBV2 to TRBJ1-3; D gene unclear. The CDR3 is 13 amino acids. In germline, CDR1 is SNHLY, CDR2 FYNNEI. V dropped 7 bases and J dropped 2 bases, with 9 bases sitting between them. CDR3 protein: CASMRSPGNTIYF. The CDR3 DNA follows: TGTGCCAGCATGAGATCCCCTGGAAACACCATATATTTT.

This clone was counted a single time. The chain couples TRBV5-1 to TRBJ2-2; 8 nucleotides line up with TRBD1. Germline CDR1 and CDR2: SGHRS and YFSETQ. The CDR3 has 16 residues. V gave up 1 base and J gave up 7 bases; unmatched junction bases: 9. The CDR3 spells CASSLLPGGADGELFF. Written as DNA, the CDR3 is TGCGCCAGCAGCTTGTTGCCAGGGGGCGCGGACGGGGAGCTGTTTTTT.

The V gene is TRBV6-6, the J gene TRBJ2-1, with 9 bases fitting TRBD1. Germline CDR1 is MNHNY and CDR2 is SVGAGI (reference sequence). J gave up 10 bases and V 6 bases, and 10 bases lay outside the gene matches. The length of the CDR3 is 14 residues. The CDR3 protein is CASRKLDTGGEQFF. The CDR3 DNA follows: TGTGCCAGCAGAAAACTCGACACAGGGGGCGAGCAGTTCTTC.

The rearrangement uses TRBV19 and TRBJ2-1, with 10 bases lining up with TRBD2. The CDR3 has 20 amino acids. After removal of 2 bases from V and 0 bases from J, the junction contained 13 bases not matched to a gene. CDR1 is LNHDA and CDR2 is SQIVND in the germline V gene (reference sequence). CDR3 region: CASSILGRLAGTHSYNEQFF. CDR3 in DNA: TGTGCCAGTAGTATATTAGGAAGACTAGCGGGCACTCACTCCTACAATGAGCAGTTCTTC.